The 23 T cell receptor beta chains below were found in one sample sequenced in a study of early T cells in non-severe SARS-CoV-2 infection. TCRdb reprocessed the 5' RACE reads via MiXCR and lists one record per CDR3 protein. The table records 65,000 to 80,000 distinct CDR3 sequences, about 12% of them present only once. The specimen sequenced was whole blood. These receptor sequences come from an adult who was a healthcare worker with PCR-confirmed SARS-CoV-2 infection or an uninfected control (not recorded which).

The CDR3 bases are TGTGCCAGCAGTGAAGGACTAGCGGGGTACGATGAGCAGTTCTTC. Protein sequence: CASSEGLAGYDEQFF. V is TRBV2 and J is TRBJ2-1; 11 bases match TRBD2. With V trimmed by 1 base and J by 8 bases, 4 bases remained unmatched. The CDR3 runs 15 residues. Germline CDR1 is SNHLY and CDR2 is FYNNEI.

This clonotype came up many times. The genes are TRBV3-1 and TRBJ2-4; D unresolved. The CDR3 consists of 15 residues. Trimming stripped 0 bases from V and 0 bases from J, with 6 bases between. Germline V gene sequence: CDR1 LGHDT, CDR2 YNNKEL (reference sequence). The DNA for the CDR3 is TGTGCCAGCAGCCAAGAAGGGCTAGCCAAAAACATTCAGTACTTC. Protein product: CASSQEGLAKNIQYF.

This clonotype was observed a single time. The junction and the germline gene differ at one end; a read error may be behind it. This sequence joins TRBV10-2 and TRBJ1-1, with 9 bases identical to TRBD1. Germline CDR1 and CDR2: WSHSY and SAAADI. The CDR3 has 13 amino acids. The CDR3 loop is CANSGDRATEAFF. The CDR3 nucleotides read TGCGCCAACAGTGGGGACAGGGCCACTGAAGCTTTCTTT.

The CDR3 DNA sequence: TGTGCCAGCAGCACCGCTGTGGGTTGGGATACGCAGTATTTT. Translating it yields CASSTAVGWDTQYF. The chain has TRBV7-2 and TRBJ2-3; D is unresolved. V lost 5 bases to trimming and J lost 6 bases, with 15 bases between them. The germline CDR1 and CDR2 sequences are SGHTA and FQGNSA. This CDR3 region has 14 residues.

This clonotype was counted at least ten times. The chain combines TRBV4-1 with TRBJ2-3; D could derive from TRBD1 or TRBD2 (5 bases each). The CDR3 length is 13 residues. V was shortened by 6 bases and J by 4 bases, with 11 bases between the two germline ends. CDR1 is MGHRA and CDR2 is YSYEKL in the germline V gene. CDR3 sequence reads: CASRDVGADTQYF. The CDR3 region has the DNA TGCGCCAGCAGGGATGTGGGGGCAGATACGCAGTATTTT.

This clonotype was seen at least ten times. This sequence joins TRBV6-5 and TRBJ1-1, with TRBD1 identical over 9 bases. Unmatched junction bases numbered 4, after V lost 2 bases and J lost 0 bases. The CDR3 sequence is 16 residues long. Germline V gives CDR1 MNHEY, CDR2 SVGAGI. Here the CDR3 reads CASSYAGTGMNTEAFF. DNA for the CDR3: TGTGCCAGCAGTTACGCCGGGACAGGGATGAACACTGAAGCTTTCTTT.

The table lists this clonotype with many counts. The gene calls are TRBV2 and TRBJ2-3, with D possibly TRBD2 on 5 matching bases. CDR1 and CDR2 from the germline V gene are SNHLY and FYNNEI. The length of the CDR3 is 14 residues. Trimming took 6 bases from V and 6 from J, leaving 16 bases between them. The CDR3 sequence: CASSVGSSSDTQYF. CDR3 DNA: TGTGCCAGCAGCGTTGGGAGTTCATCCGATACGCAGTATTTT.

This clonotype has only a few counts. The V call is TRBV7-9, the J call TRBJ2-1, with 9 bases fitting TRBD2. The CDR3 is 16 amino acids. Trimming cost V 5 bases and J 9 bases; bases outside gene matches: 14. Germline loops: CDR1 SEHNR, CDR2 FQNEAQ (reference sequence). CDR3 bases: TGTGCCAGCAGCACAAAAATAGCGGGAGCCACGATTGAGCAGTTCTTC. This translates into CASSTKIAGATIEQFF.

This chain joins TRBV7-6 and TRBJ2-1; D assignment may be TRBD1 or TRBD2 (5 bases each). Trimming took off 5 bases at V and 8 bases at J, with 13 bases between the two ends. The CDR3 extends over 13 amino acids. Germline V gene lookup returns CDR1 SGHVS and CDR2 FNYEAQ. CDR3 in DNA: TGTGCCAGCAGCCCGCTACTGGGGGATGAGCAGTTCTTC. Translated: CASSPLLGDEQFF.

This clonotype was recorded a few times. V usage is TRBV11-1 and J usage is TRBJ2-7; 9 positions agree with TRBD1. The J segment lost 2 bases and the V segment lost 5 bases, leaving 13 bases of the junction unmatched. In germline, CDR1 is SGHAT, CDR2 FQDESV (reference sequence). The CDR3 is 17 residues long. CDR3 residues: CASSERGDRDRAYEQYF. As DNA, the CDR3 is TGTGCCAGCAGCGAAAGGGGGGACCGGGACAGGGCCTACGAGCAGTACTTC.

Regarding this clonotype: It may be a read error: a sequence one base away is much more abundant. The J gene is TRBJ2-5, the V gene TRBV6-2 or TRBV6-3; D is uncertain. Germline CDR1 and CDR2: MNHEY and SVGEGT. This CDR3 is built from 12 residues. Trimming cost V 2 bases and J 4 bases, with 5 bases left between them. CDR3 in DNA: TGTGCCAGCAGTTACAGGGTAGAGACCCAGTACTTC. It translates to CASSYRVETQYF.

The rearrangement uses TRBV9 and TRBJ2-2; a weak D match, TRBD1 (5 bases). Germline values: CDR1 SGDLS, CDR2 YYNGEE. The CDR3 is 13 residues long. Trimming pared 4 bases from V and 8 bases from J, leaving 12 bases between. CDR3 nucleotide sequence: TGTGCCAGCAGCTTCAGGGTATCGGGGGAGCTGTTTTTT. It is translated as CASSFRVSGELFF.

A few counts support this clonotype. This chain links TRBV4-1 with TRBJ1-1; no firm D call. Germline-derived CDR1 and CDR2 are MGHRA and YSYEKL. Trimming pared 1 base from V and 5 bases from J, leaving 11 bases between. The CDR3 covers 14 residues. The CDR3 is CASSQGVLGTEAFF. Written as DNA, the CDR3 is TGCGCCAGCAGCCAAGGGGTATTAGGGACTGAAGCTTTCTTT.

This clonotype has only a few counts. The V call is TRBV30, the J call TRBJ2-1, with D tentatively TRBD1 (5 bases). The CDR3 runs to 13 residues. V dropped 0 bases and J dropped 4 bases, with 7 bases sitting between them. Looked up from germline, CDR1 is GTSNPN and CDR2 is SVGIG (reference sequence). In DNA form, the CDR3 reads TGTGCCTGGAGTGTACAGGCGTACAATGAGCAGTTCTTC. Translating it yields CAWSVQAYNEQFF.

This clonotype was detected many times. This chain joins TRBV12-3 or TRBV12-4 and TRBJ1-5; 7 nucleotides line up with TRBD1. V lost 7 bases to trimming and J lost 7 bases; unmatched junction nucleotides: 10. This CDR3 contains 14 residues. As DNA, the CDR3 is TGTGCCAGCACCTGGGGACAGAACGGCCAGCCCCAGCATTTT. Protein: CASTWGQNGQPQHF.

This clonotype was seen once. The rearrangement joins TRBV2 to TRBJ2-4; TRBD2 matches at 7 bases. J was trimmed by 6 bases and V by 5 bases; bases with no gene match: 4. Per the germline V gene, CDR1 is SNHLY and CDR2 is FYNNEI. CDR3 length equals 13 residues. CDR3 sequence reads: CASSLGLRNIQYF. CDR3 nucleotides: TGTGCCAGCAGTTTGGGACTAAGAAACATTCAGTACTTC. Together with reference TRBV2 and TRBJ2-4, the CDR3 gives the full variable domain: EPEVTQTPSHQVTQMGQEVILRCVPISNHLYFYWYRQILGQKVEFLVSFYNNEISEKSEIFDDQFSVERPDGSNFTLKIRSTKLEDSAMYFCASSLGLRNIQYFGAGTRLSVL.

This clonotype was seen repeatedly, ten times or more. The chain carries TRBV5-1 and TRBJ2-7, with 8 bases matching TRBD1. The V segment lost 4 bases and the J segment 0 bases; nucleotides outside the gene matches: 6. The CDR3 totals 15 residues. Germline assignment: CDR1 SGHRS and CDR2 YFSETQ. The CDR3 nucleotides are TGCGCCAGCAGCCCGCGGACAGGGAGCTCCTACGAGCAGTACTTC. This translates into CASSPRTGSSYEQYF.

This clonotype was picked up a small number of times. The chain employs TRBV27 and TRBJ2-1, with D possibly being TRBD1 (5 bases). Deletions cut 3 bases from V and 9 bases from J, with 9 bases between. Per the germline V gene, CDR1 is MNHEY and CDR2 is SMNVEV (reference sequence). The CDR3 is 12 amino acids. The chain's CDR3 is CASSFGRGEQFF. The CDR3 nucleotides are TGTGCCAGCAGTTTTGGAAGGGGTGAGCAGTTCTTC.

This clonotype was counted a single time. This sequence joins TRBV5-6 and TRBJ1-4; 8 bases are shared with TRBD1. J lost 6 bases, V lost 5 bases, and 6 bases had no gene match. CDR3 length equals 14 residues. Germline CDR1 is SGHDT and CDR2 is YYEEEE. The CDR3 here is CASRGDRPHEKLFF. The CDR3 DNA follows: TGTGCCAGCAGGGGGGACAGGCCACATGAAAAACTGTTTTTT.

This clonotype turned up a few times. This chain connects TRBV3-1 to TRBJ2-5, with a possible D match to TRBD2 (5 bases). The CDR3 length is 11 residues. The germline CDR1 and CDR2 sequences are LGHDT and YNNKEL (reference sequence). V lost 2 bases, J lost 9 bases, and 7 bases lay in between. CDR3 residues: CASSQLRAQYF. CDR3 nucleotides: TGTGCCAGCAGCCAACTGAGGGCCCAGTACTTC.

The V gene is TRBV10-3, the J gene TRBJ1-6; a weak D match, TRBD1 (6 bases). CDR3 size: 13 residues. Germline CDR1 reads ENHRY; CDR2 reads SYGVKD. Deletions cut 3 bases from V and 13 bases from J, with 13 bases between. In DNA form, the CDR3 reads TGTGCCATCAGTGATTTGAACAGGGCCCCCCTCCACTTT. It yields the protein CAISDLNRAPLHF.

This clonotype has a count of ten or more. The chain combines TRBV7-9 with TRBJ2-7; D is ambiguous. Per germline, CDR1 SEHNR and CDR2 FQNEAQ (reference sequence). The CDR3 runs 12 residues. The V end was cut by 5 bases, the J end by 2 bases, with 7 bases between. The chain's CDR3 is CASSPVAYEQYF. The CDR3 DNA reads TGTGCCAGCAGCCCGGTCGCCTACGAGCAGTACTTC.

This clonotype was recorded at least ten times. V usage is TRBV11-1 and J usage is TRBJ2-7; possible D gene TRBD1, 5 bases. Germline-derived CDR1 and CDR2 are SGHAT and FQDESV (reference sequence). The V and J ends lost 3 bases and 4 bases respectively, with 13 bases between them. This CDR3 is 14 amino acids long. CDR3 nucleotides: TGTGCCAGCAGCTTTCAGGGCATAGAATACGAGCAGTACTTC. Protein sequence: CASSFQGIEYEQYF.